The clone carrying this TCR beta chain showed up just a few times. This specimen belongs to a study of T cells in Graves' hyperthyroidism and ophthalmopathy. It was RNA transcripts that yielded the amplified TCR beta CDR3 regions. Researchers ran a first-round RT-PCR on the TCR CDR3 using the HTBI primer set. TCRdb analysed the multiplex PCR reads with MiXCR anew, one entry per CDR3 protein. The sample carries around 280,000 distinct CDR3 sequences, roughly 15% recorded once. Graves' hyperthyroidism without ophthalmopathy progression within 18 months was termed stable. Thyroid ultrasound and orbital computed tomography, with clinical symptoms and serum thyroxine and TRAb, informed diagnoses. Sequencing was performed on blood. This clonotype was sampled from a woman in her thirties or forties with Graves' hyperthyroidism.

DNA of the CDR3: TGTGCCATCAGAGGGACGGACTCCTACGAGCAGTACTTC. It is translated as CAIRGTDSYEQYF. The V and J genes are TRBV10-3 and TRBJ2-7; D may match TRBD1 or TRBD2 (5 bases each). With 6 bases removed from V and 0 bases from J, the gap between germline ends came to 9 bases. Germline CDR1 is ENHRY and CDR2 is SYGVKD. This CDR3 contains 13 residues.